Detailed here is one TCR beta chain. What antigen it recognizes has not been identified. Qualities for individual bases were not recorded, and no much larger clone is one base off. V drops 7 bases and J drops 6 bases, leaving 12 bases in between. The CDR3 runs 13 residues from the cysteine to the phenylalanine. Only the CDR3 DNA stays, 39 bases, in frame from base 1. Sequences SEHNR (CDR1) and FQNEAQ (CDR2) are obtained from the germline V gene (reference sequence). TCR beta CDR3 regions were sequenced from DNA using the immunoSEQ Assay. In the authors' own workflow: T cell density was computed as TCR beta template counts normalized to usable DNA estimated by amplifying housekeeping genes. Richness was estimated using the preseqR package, with extrapolation to 400,000 templates for PBMC samples and to 120,000 templates for tissue samples. Clonality was taken to be one minus Pielou's evenness. To identify tissue-enriched TCRs, differential abundance testing was run on productive amino-acid clonotypes with a minimum total count of 5 and an alpha of 0.1. Repertoire overlap between compartments was quantified with the Jaccard Index and Morisita Overlap Index. TCR beta CDR3s were clustered by GLIPH together with public tetramer-defined viral CDR3s, and at least three viral sequences plus V-gene enrichment were required for viral motifs. TCRdb's version of the immuneACCESS table is confined to in-frame rearrangements and falls short of the full clone set. An unresolved V gene accounts for under half of the shortfall where checked; the remainder is of unknown origin. The DNA was the basis for D and trimming; V, J and clone size are from that table. The sample table holds fewer than 90,000 clones, of which approximately 84% were seen once. Under 3.5% of the sample lies in the top ten.

At diagnosis, peripheral blood, uninvolved tumor-adjacent lung and tumor were collected and stored as a combination of fresh-frozen and FFPE material. For TCR repertoire profiling, blood samples were analyzed as peripheral blood mononuclear cells. The data derive from a study of T cells in localized non-small cell lung cancer (dated by TCRdb to the early 2020s). In the study overall: The study examined T cell repertoires in roughly 240 patients with early-stage NSCLC and compared tumors with uninvolved tumor-adjacent lungs. NSCLC patients had a mean age of approximately 66 years, and around 140 were male and 107 female. All 250 or so NSCLC patients in the cohort were treatment-naive and had localized lung tumors that were resected. Points the paper makes about the study in general: A median of around 60 of the top 100 tumor clones turned up in the paired uninvolved adjacent lung, and 25 to 30 of those clones also ranked among the top 100 of that same adjacent lung. Multi-region tumor sequencing was not performed, so intratumor heterogeneity could not be excluded. Longer overall survival was associated with higher blood T cell density, whereas shorter survival was associated with higher adjacent-lung clonality. Uninvolved tumor-adjacent lung showed the highest T cell clonality, higher than tumor, which suggests more focused antigenic responses in the uninvolved tumor-adjacent lung. Since the design was exploratory, TCR variables were selected using unadjusted p-values with no false-discovery rate correction.

Sample: peripheral blood, taken before any cancer treatment. This receptor chain uses TRBV7-9 and TRBJ2-2; the D gene cannot be resolved reliably. The source is a man aged 35 to 69 with stage I lung adenocarcinoma. The sequenced DNA is TGTGCCAGCACACGGTCTGGATCCGGGGAGCTGTTTTTT. It is translated as CASTRSGSGELFF.